This T cell receptor beta chain comes out of a study of T cell repertoires in cytomegalovirus infection. Study context: Through public TCR beta signatures, both CMV infection and matching HLA type were indicated. Whole-study results and caveats: The ex vivo response was dominated by HLA-C-restricted CMV-specific TCR beta clonotypes.

A single record per CDR3 protein comes from TCRdb applying MiXCR to the reads. The data contain about 150,000 distinct CDR3 sequences, about 20% of them singletons. V was pared by 4 bases and J by 2 bases, with 8 bases of the junction left unmatched. The CDR3 extends over 16 amino acids. Germline V gene data show CDR1 as DFQATT and CDR2 as SNEGSKA (reference sequence). Regarding this clonotype: The antigen is undetermined.

This sequence was found in a human donor in good health (CMV status not recorded). Some clones in this sample may be carry-over from other donors' samples. Sequences were obtained from PBMCs. The chain couples TRBV20-1 to TRBJ2-6; 7 bases agree with TRBD1. CDR3 bases: TGCAGTGCTAACAGACAGGGACCGGCTGGGGCCAACGTCCTGACTTTC. Amino acids: CSANRQGPAGANVLTF.